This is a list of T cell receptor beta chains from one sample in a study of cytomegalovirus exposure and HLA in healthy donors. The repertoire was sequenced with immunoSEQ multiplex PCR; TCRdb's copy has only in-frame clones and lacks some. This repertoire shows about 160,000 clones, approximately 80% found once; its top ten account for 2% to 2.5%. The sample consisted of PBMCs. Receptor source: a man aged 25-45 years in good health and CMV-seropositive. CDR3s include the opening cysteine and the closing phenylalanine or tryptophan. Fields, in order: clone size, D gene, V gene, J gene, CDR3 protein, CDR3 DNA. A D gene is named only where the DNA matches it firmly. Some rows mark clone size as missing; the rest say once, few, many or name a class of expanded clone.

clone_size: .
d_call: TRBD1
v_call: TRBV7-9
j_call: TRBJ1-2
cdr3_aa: CASSLSNLDRVGGYTF
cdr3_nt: TGTGCCAGCAGCTTATCCAACCTTGACAGGGTCGGGGGCTACACCTTC

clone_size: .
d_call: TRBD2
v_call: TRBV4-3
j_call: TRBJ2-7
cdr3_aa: CASSLSGGAVEQYF
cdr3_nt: TGCGCCAGCAGCCTTAGCGGGGGGGCTGTCGAGCAGTACTTC

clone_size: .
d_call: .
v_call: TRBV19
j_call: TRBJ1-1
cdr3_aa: CASSVQGNTEAFF
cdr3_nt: TGTGCCAGTAGTGTACAGGGGAACACTGAAGCTTTCTTT

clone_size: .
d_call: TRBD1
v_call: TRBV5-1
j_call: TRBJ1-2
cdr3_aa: CASSSQGTDYGYTF
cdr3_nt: TGCGCCAGCAGCTCACAGGGGACTGACTATGGCTACACCTTC

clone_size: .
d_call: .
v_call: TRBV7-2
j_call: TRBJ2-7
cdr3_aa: CASSRDRATPIYEQYF
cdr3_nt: TGTGCCAGCAGCCGGGATCGGGCCACACCCATCTACGAGCAGTACTTC

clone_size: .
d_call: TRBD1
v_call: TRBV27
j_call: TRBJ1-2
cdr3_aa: CASSLSRTGNPYGYTF
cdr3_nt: TGTGCCAGCAGTCTTTCCCGGACAGGGAACCCCTATGGCTACACCTTC

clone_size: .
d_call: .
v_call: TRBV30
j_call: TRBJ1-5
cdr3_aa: CAWRSVGQPQHF
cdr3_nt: TGTGCCTGGAGGAGCGTCGGCCAGCCCCAGCATTTT

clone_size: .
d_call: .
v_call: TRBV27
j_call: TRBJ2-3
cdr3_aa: CASSWRKGFGWADTQYF
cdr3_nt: TGTGCCAGCAGTTGGAGGAAAGGGTTCGGTTGGGCAGATACGCAGTATTTT

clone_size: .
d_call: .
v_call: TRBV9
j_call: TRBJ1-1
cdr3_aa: CASSPRTALSGEAFF
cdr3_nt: TGTGCCAGCAGCCCCCGGACAGCATTGAGTGGTGAAGCTTTCTTT

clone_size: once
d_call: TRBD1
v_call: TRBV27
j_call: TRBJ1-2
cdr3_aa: CASRSTGTYGYTF
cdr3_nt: TGTGCCAGCAGATCGACAGGGACCTATGGCTACACCTTC